This record looks at one T cell receptor beta chain sequence and its context. The repertoire was sequenced with immunoSEQ multiplex PCR; TCRdb's copy has only in-frame clones and lacks some. The table shows over 300,000 clones, with about 82% occurring only once. The data originate from a study of blood T cell repertoires in COVID-19. Study as a whole: Samples representing acute and convalescent COVID-19 were sourced from the United States, Italy and Spain. PBMCs, B-cell-depleted T cells, or T cells were the source of the cDNA or gDNA that made up the material.

The CDR3 covers 16 residues. The V and J ends lost 6 bases and 4 bases, in that order; junction bases with no gene match: 7. The V gene's germline CDR1 is SEHNR and CDR2 FQNEAQ (reference sequence). The J gene is TRBJ2-1, the V gene TRBV7-9; 12 nucleotides align to TRBD2. This clonotype was sampled from a human donor in a cohort sampled during active COVID-19. The specimen was peripheral blood. The CDR3 DNA is TGTGCCAGCAGTAGGCTAGCGGGGGGGATATACAATGAGCAGTTCTTC. The encoded protein is CASSRLAGGIYNEQFF.